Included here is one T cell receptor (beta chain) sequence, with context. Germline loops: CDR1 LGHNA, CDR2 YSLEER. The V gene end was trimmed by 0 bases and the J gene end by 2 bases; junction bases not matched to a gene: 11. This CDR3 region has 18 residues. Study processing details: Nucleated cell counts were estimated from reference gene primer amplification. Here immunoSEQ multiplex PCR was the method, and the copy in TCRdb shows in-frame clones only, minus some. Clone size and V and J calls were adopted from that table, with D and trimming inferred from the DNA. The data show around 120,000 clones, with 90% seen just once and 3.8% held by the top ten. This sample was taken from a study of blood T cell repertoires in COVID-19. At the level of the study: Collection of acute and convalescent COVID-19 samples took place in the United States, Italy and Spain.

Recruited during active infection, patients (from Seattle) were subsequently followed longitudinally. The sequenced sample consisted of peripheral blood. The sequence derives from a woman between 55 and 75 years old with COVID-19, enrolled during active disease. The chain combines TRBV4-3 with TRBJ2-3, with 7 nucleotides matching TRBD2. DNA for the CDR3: TGCGCCAGCAGCCAAGATTCTGGGTCCGGGGGGTTCACAGATACGCAGTATTTT. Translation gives CASSQDSGSGGFTDTQYF.